The TCR beta chain described here comes from a study of blood T cell repertoires in COVID-19. Profiling relied on immunoSEQ multiplex PCR, and the TCRdb table lists in-frame clones only, not all of them. The sample lists under 350,000 clones, 89% occurring once. The V and J ends lost 4 bases and 2 bases, in that order; junction bases with no gene match: 3. This CDR3 has 15 residues. Germline CDR1 is KGHSH and CDR2 is LQKENI. The chain couples TRBV18 to TRBJ2-2; 8 nucleotides line up with TRBD1. This sequence was found in a man aged 45-65 years with acute or convalescent COVID-19. Material: peripheral blood. The CDR3 loop reads CASSLDRANTGELFF. For the CDR3, the DNA is TGTGCCAGCTCACTGGACAGGGCTAACACCGGGGAGCTGTTTTTT.